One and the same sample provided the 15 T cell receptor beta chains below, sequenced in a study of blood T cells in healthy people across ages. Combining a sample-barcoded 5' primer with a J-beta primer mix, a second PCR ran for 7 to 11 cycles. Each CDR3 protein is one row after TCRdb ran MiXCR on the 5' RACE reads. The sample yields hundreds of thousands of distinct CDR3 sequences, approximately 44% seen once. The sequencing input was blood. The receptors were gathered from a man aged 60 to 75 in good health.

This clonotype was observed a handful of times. The chain's CDR3 is CASSLPGTGLLSYEQYF. The CDR3 bases are TGTGCCAGCAGCTTACCAGGGACGGGGCTACTCTCCTACGAGCAGTACTTC. The genes are TRBV7-2 and TRBJ2-7; either TRBD1 or TRBD2 may supply D (5 bases each). CDR1 SGHTA and CDR2 FQGNSA come from the germline V gene. The CDR3 runs to 17 residues. V was trimmed by 2 bases and J by 0 bases, leaving 17 bases between them.

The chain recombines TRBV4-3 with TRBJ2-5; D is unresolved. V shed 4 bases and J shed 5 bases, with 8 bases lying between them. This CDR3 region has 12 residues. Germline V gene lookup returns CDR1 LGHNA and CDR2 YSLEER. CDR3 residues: CASSLSPETQYF. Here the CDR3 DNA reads TGCGCCAGCAGCCTGTCCCCTGAGACCCAGTACTTC.

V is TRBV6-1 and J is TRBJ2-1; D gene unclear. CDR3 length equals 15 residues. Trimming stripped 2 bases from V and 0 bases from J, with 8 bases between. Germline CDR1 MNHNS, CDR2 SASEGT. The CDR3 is CASSEQASSYNEQFF. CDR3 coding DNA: TGTGCCAGCAGTGAACAGGCCAGCTCCTACAATGAGCAGTTCTTC.

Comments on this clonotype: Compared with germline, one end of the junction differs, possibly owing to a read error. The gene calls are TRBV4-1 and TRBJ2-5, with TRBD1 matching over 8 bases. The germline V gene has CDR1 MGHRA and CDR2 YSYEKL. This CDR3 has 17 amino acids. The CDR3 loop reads CSSSQDLRDRPQETQYF. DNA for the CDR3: TGCTCCAGCAGCCAAGATTTAAGGGACAGGCCCCAAGAGACCCAGTACTTC.

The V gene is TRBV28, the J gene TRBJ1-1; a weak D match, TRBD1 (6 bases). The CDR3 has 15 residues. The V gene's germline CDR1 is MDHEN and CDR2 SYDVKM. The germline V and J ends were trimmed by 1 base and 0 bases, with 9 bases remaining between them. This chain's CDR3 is CASSLYRDMNTEAFF. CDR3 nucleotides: TGTGCCAGCAGTTTATACCGGGACATGAACACTGAAGCTTTCTTT.

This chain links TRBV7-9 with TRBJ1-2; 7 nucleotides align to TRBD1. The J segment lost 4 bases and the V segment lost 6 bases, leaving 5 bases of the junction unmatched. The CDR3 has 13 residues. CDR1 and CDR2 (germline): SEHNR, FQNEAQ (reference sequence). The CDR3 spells CASRRQGGYGYTF. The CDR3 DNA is TGTGCCAGCAGGCGGCAGGGGGGCTATGGCTACACCTTC. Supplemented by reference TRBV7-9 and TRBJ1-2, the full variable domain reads DTGVSQNPRHKITKRGQNVTFRCDPISEHNRLYWYRQTLGQGPEFLTYFQNEAQLEKSRLLSDRFSAERPKGSFSTLEIQRTEQGDSAMYLCASRRQGGYGYTFGSGTRLTVV.

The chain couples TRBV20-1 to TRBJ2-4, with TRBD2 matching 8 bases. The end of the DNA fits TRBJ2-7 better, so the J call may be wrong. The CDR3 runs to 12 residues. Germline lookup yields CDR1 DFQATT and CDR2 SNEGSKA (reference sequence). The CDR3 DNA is TGCAGCGGGACGGCGGGGGGATCCGAGCAGTACTTC. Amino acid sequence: CSGTAGGSEQYF.

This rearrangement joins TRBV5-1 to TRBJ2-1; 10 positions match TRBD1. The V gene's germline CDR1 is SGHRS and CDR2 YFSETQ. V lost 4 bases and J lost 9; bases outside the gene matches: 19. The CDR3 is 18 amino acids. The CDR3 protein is CASSLSLPGTGVRGEQFF. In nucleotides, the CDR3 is TGCGCCAGCAGCCTCTCCCTCCCGGGGACAGGGGTGAGGGGTGAGCAGTTCTTC. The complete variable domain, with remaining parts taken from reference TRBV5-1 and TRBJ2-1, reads KAGVTQTPRYLIKTRGQQVTLSCSPISGHRSVSWYQQTPGQGLQFLFEYFSETQRNKGNFPGRFSGRQFSNSRSEMNVSTLELGDSALYLCASSLSLPGTGVRGEQFFGPGTRLTVL.

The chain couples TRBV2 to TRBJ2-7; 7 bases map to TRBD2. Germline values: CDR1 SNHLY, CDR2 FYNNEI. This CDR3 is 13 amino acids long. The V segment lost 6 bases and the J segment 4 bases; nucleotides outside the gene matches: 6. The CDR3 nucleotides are TGTGCCAGCAGGGTTAGCGGGTTATACGAGCAGTACTTC. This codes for CASRVSGLYEQYF.

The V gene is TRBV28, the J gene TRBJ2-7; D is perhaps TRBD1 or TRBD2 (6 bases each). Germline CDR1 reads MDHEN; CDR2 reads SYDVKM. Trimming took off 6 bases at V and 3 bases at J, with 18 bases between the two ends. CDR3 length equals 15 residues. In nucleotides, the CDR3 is TGTGCCAGCAGCCCTTATGGGGGGCCAAACTACGAGCAGTACTTC. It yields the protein CASSPYGGPNYEQYF.

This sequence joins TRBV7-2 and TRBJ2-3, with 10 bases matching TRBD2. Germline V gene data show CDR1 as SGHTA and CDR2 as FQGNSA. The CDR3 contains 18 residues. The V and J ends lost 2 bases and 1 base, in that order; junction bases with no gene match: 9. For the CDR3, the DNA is TGTGCCAGCAGCTTAAATTCAGCTAGCGGGGGTCGCACAGATACGCAGTATTTT. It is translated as CASSLNSASGGRTDTQYF.

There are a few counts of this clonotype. As DNA, the CDR3 is TGTGCCAGCAGGCCCGCTGGTTCTGTCGGCTCCTACGAGCAGTACTTC. It codes for CASRPAGSVGSYEQYF. This chain joins TRBV6-6 and TRBJ2-7, with D hard to call. The CDR3 runs to 16 residues. Trimming took off 6 bases at V and 0 bases at J, with 18 bases between the two ends. Germline V gives CDR1 MNHNY, CDR2 SVGAGI (reference sequence).

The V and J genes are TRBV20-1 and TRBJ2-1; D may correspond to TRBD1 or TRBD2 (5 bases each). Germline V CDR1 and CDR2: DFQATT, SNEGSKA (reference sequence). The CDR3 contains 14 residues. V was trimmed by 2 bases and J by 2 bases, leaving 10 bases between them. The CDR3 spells CSARPTGPYNEQFF. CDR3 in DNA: TGCAGTGCTAGACCAACGGGGCCCTACAATGAGCAGTTCTTC.

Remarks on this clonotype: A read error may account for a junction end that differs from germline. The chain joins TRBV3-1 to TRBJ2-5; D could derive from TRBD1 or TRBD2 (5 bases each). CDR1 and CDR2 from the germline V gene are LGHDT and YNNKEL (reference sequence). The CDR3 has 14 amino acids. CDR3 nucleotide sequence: TGTGCCAGCAGCCCGGACCCACAAGGGGAGACCCGGTACTTC. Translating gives CASSPDPQGETRYF.

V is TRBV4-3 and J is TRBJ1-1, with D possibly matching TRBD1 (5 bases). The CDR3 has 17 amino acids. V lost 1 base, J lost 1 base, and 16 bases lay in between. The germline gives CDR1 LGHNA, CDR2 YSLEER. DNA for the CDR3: TGCGCCAGCAGCCAAGGGGGCGGGAGACAGACGAACACTGAAGCTTTCTTT. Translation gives CASSQGGGRQTNTEAFF.